This T cell receptor beta chain was observed in a study of blood T cells in healthy people across ages. On the study more broadly: About one barcoded beta molecule per two T cells was captured by template switching.

The V and J ends lost 4 bases and 6 bases, in that order; junction bases with no gene match: 10. The CDR3 is made up of 16 amino acids. Germline assignment: CDR1 LGHNA and CDR2 YSLEER. A second PCR, run for about 6 to 11 cycles, used a sample-barcoded 5' primer plus a J-beta primer mix. TCRdb re-called the 5' RACE reads with MiXCR, one entry per CDR3 protein. This sample has some 900,000 distinct CDR3 sequences, with about 48% found just once. Each sample yielded at least 5 micrograms of PBMC total RNA. Worth noting for this clonotype: The antigen remains unidentified.

Study-wide findings and caveats: While age rose, TCR beta diversity per million T cells dropped in a roughly linear way.

Sequenced material: blood. The sequence was obtained from a man aged 30 to 45 in good health. The rearrangement joins TRBV4-3 to TRBJ2-1; 9 bases map to TRBD1. CDR3 sequence: CASSLTPGTGTNEQFF. For the CDR3, the DNA is TGCGCCAGCAGCCTTACTCCCGGGACAGGGACCAATGAGCAGTTCTTC.